These 31 T cell receptor beta chains came from one sample sequenced in a study of shared clonotypes between healthy human individuals. CD45RO-negative CD8 cells positively selected for CCR7 made up the naive population, which excluded terminally differentiated effector memory CD45RA+ cells. The method was immunoSEQ multiplex PCR; TCRdb's version includes in-frame clones alone and lacks a portion of them. This repertoire shows around 610,000 clones, around 96% found once; its top ten account for approximately 0.1%. The specimen was naive CD8+ T cells sorted from blood. The receptor source for this set is a woman in her twenties or thirties in good health.

The genes are TRBV7-9 and TRBJ2-7; D call uncertain. The CDR3 loop spans 16 amino acids. CDR1 is SEHNR and CDR2 is FQNEAQ in the germline V gene (reference sequence). The V and J ends lost 5 bases and 2 bases respectively, with 19 bases between them. Here the CDR3 DNA reads TGTGCCAGCAGCCTCGGACGGAATCGCCCAACCTACGAGCAGTACTTC. This sequence encodes CASSLGRNRPTYEQYF.

The J gene is TRBJ2-3, the V gene TRBV28, with D tentatively TRBD2 (5 bases). In germline, CDR1 is MDHEN, CDR2 SYDVKM. Trimming shortened V by 3 bases and J by 2 bases, and 12 bases separated the two germline ends. The CDR3 is made up of 15 amino acids. CDR3 protein: CASSLVREATDTQYF. The CDR3 DNA sequence: TGTGCCAGCAGTTTGGTCCGGGAAGCCACAGATACGCAGTATTTT.

This chain uses TRBV30 with TRBJ2-7; 8 bases fit TRBD1. Trimming took 0 bases from V and 4 from J; bases not matched to a gene: 5. CDR1 is GTSNPN and CDR2 is SVGIG in the germline V gene (reference sequence). This CDR3 has 14 amino acids. The CDR3 region is CAWSVGQGAYEQYF. The CDR3 nucleotides are TGTGCCTGGAGTGTAGGCCAGGGGGCTTACGAGCAGTACTTC.

This chain joins TRBV6-5 and TRBJ2-7; perhaps TRBD2 as D (5 bases). The CDR3 has 15 residues. The germline V gene has CDR1 MNHEY and CDR2 SVGAGI. The ends were cut back, 0 bases at V and 7 bases at J, with 16 bases in the middle. CDR3 sequence reads: CASSYSPEELREQYF. In DNA, the CDR3 is TGTGCCAGCAGTTACTCTCCGGAGGAACTTCGGGAGCAGTACTTC.

The J gene is TRBJ2-3, the V gene TRBV5-4, with 11 bases matching TRBD2. This CDR3 spans 15 amino acids. V lost 3 bases, J lost 7 bases, and 7 bases stayed unmatched. From germline, CDR1 is SGHNT and CDR2 YYREEE (reference sequence). CDR3 sequence: CASSSGLAGSNTQYF. The CDR3 region has the DNA TGTGCCAGCAGCTCAGGACTAGCGGGTTCAAATACGCAGTATTTT.

CDR3 DNA sequence: TGTGCCAGCAGTTTTGGGGGTAGCGGGCCCTACGAGCAGTACTTC. Encoded protein: CASSFGGSGPYEQYF. This chain joins TRBV28 and TRBJ2-7, with TRBD2 matching 7 bases. Per germline, CDR1 MDHEN and CDR2 SYDVKM. This CDR3 comprises 15 residues. V shed 3 bases and J 2 bases; nucleotides not matched to a gene: 7. The complete variable domain, with remaining parts taken from reference TRBV28 and TRBJ2-7, reads DVKVTQSSRYLVKRTGEKVFLECVQDMDHENMFWYRQDPGLGLRLIYFSYDVKMKEKGDIPEGYSVSREKKERFSLILESASTNQTSMYLCASSFGGSGPYEQYFGPGTRLTVT.

This clone was detected a few times. The chain carries TRBV19 and TRBJ1-1; no reliable D call. Trimming took off 5 bases at V and 2 bases at J, with 6 bases between the two ends. CDR1 and CDR2 (germline): LNHDA, SQIVND (reference sequence). The CDR3 is made up of 12 amino acids. The CDR3 region has the DNA TGTGCCAGTAGTCGGGGTAACACTGAAGCTTTCTTT. It yields the protein CASSRGNTEAFF. Full variable domain (rest looked up from reference TRBV19 and TRBJ1-1): DGGITQSPKYLFRKEGQNVTLSCEQNLNHDAMYWYRQDPGQGLRLIYYSQIVNDFQKGDIAEGYSVSREKKESFPLTVTSAQKNPTAFYLCASSRGNTEAFFGQGTRLTVV.

In its sample, this clone was seen once. CDR3 nucleotide sequence: TGTGCCAGCAGCTTAAAGGGGGCCGACGCCGGGGAGCTGTTTTTT. Translation: CASSLKGADAGELFF. V is TRBV11-2 and J is TRBJ2-2; 7 bases match TRBD1. The CDR3 sequence is 15 residues long. Trimming removed 2 bases from V and 6 bases from J; junction bases left unmatched: 6. Germline CDR1 is SGHAT and CDR2 is FQNNGV.

The chain has TRBV2 and TRBJ2-1; no firm D call. Between the trimmed V and J ends, which lost 4 bases and 1 base, there was a span of 8 bases. The CDR3 is 14 residues long. The germline V gene has CDR1 SNHLY and CDR2 FYNNEI. CDR3 residues: CASSGWESYNEQFF. DNA of the CDR3: TGTGCCAGCAGTGGTTGGGAATCCTACAATGAGCAGTTCTTC.

Worth noting for this clone: In the same sample, other DNA sequences code for this CDR3. The chain couples TRBV27 to TRBJ2-3; TRBD2 matches 8 bases. Germline V CDR1 and CDR2: MNHEY, SMNVEV (reference sequence). Trimming at V came to 5 bases and at J to 1 base, leaving 2 bases not matched to a gene. This CDR3 comprises 14 residues. CDR3 nucleotides: TGTGCCAGCAGTCCGGGACTAGGCACAGATACGCAGTATTTT. This sequence encodes CASSPGLGTDTQYF.

V and J are TRBV5-4 and TRBJ1-2; TRBD1 might be the D (5 bases). The CDR3 consists of 13 residues. CDR1 is SGHNT, CDR2 YYREEE, per germline (reference sequence). The V gene lost 0 bases and the J gene lost 8 bases, with 11 bases spanning the gap. The CDR3 bases are TGTGCCAGCAGCTTGGCGTGGGGGAGCGGCTACACCTTC. Translated: CASSLAWGSGYTF.

This clone has a single count. The V gene is TRBV19, the J gene TRBJ1-4; no clear D gene. Looked up from germline, CDR1 is LNHDA and CDR2 is SQIVND (reference sequence). This CDR3 has 13 residues. Trimming took off 3 bases at V and 6 bases at J, with 8 bases between the two ends. The CDR3 DNA is TGTGCCAGTAGTATTGTCCGGGATGAAAAACTGTTTTTT. It specifies CASSIVRDEKLFF.

The chain links TRBV9 to TRBJ1-5; D gene unclear. Germline assignment: CDR1 SGDLS and CDR2 YYNGEE. The CDR3 has 14 amino acids. Trimming pared 3 bases from V and 0 bases from J, leaving 7 bases between. In nucleotides, the CDR3 is TGTGCCAGCAGCGCGCTCGATAGCAATCAGCCCCAGCATTTT. It is translated as CASSALDSNQPQHF. Filled out from reference TRBV9 and TRBJ1-5, the complete variable domain reads DSGVTQTPKHLITATGQRVTLRCSPRSGDLSVYWYQQSLDQGLQFLIQYYNGEERAKGNILERFSAQQFPDLHSELNLSSLELGDSALYFCASSALDSNQPQHFGDGTRLSIL.

The rearrangement uses TRBV19 and TRBJ2-1; D perhaps matches TRBD1 (6 bases). With 3 bases removed from V and 4 bases from J, the gap between germline ends came to 13 bases. This CDR3 has 15 residues. Per germline, CDR1 LNHDA and CDR2 SQIVND (reference sequence). The CDR3 here is CASSIMQGPYNEQFF. The CDR3 nucleotides read TGTGCCAGTAGTATTATGCAGGGGCCTTACAATGAGCAGTTCTTC.

The CDR3 here is CASSPPGHSTDTQYF. CDR3 sequence (DNA): TGTGCCAGCAGCCCCCCGGGACACAGCACAGATACGCAGTATTTT. V gene TRBV7-6 combines with J gene TRBJ2-3, with a weak D call TRBD1 (6 bases). The V end was cut by 5 bases, the J end by 0 bases, with 12 bases between. This CDR3 is built from 15 residues. CDR1 SGHVS and CDR2 FNYEAQ come from the germline V gene.

The genes are TRBV29-1 and TRBJ1-1; the match to TRBD1 covers 8 bases. There are 13 residues in the CDR3. J lost 6 bases, V lost 7 bases, and 10 bases had no gene match. Germline CDR1 and CDR2: SQVTM and ANQGSEA. In nucleotides, the CDR3 is TGCAGCGCCTCAGGGGGCGCGGGTCCTGAAGCTTTCTTT. It specifies CSASGGAGPEAFF.

In this sample, this clone turned up once. The chain carries TRBV6-1 and TRBJ2-4, with D perhaps TRBD2 (6 bases). V lost 2 bases to trimming and J lost 0 bases, with 11 bases between them. Germline V gene lookup returns CDR1 MNHNS and CDR2 SASEGT. The CDR3 extends over 16 amino acids. The CDR3 reads CASSESGLIAKNIQYF. The CDR3 DNA follows: TGTGCCAGCAGTGAAAGCGGACTAATAGCCAAAAACATTCAGTACTTC.

This clone was found a few times. The chain recombines TRBV27 with TRBJ2-7, with D hard to call. The V and J ends lost 2 bases and 4 bases respectively, with 9 bases between them. The CDR3 spans 13 residues. The V gene's germline CDR1 is MNHEY and CDR2 SMNVEV (reference sequence). CDR3 sequence: CASSLKARYEQYF. CDR3 DNA: TGTGCCAGCAGTTTAAAGGCGAGATACGAGCAGTACTTC.

Comment on this clone: The same CDR3 also results from other DNA sequences found in this sample. The chain links TRBV20-1 to TRBJ1-1; D uncertain. The CDR3 extends over 11 amino acids. Looked up from germline, CDR1 is DFQATT and CDR2 is SNEGSKA (reference sequence). The V and J ends lost 5 bases and 0 bases respectively, with 4 bases between them. The CDR3, as DNA: TGCAGTGCTCCCTTGAACACTGAAGCTTTCTTT. Its translation: CSAPLNTEAFF.

The rearrangement links TRBV28 to TRBJ2-4; 7 bases match TRBD2. Trimming cost V 3 bases and J 6 bases; bases outside gene matches: 5. The CDR3 consists of 14 residues. The germline V gene has CDR1 MDHEN and CDR2 SYDVKM. In DNA, the CDR3 is TGTGCCAGCAGTTTCGAGGGAGGGAGAAACATTCAGTACTTC. This sequence encodes CASSFEGGRNIQYF. Variable domain in full (rest from reference TRBV28 and TRBJ2-4): DVKVTQSSRYLVKRTGEKVFLECVQDMDHENMFWYRQDPGLGLRLIYFSYDVKMKEKGDIPEGYSVSREKKERFSLILESASTNQTSMYLCASSFEGGRNIQYFGAGTRLSVL.

CDR3 loop: CASSDDRAVNTGELFF. CDR3 bases: TGTGCCAGCTCCGACGACAGGGCGGTCAACACCGGGGAGCTGTTTTTT. The chain uses TRBV2 and TRBJ2-2; 7 nucleotides line up with TRBD1. Germline V gives CDR1 SNHLY, CDR2 FYNNEI. V gave up 8 bases and J gave up 2 bases; unmatched junction bases: 11. The CDR3 is 16 amino acids.

The chain has TRBV13 and TRBJ2-7; unclear D gene. This CDR3 contains 13 residues. CDR1 and CDR2 (germline): PRHDT, FYEKMQ (reference sequence). Trimming left V 0 bases short and J 4 bases short, with 7 bases between. This CDR3 reads CASSLGSRYEQYF. The CDR3 region has the DNA TGTGCCAGCAGCTTAGGCTCTAGGTACGAGCAGTACTTC.

V and J are TRBV19 and TRBJ2-7; maybe TRBD2 (5 bases). The germline gives CDR1 LNHDA, CDR2 SQIVND (reference sequence). CDR3 length equals 15 residues. V was clipped by 3 bases and J by 2 bases, with 14 bases between them. The CDR3: CASSMETGTTYEQYF. In DNA, the CDR3 is TGTGCCAGTAGTATGGAAACGGGAACCACCTACGAGCAGTACTTC.

This clone was recorded once. Here the CDR3 DNA reads TGTGCCAGCAGTTACCCTTCGACAGGGGACTACGAGCAGTACTTC. Its protein product is CASSYPSTGDYEQYF. The V call is TRBV6-6, the J call TRBJ2-7, with 8 bases fitting TRBD1. Germline V CDR1 and CDR2: MNHNY, SVGAGI (reference sequence). Trimming cost V 2 bases and J 3 bases; bases outside gene matches: 6. This CDR3 contains 15 residues.

The genes are TRBV27 and TRBJ1-4; a weak D match, TRBD1 (5 bases). CDR1 is MNHEY, CDR2 SMNVEV, per germline (reference sequence). The length of the CDR3 is 14 residues. The V and J ends lost 0 bases and 4 bases respectively, with 6 bases between them. The CDR3 region has the DNA TGTGCCAGCAGTTTATCCCAGGGTAATGAAAAACTGTTTTTT. Translation gives CASSLSQGNEKLFF.

This clone was recorded only once. The rearrangement joins TRBV5-6 to TRBJ2-7, with 8 bases fitting TRBD1. V was clipped by 0 bases and J by 2 bases; unmatched bases: 10. Germline CDR1 and CDR2: SGHDT and YYEEEE. There are 17 residues in the CDR3. The CDR3 protein is CASSLAPGTGETYEQYF. DNA of the CDR3: TGTGCCAGCAGCTTGGCCCCCGGGACAGGCGAAACCTACGAGCAGTACTTC.

The sample holds one count of this clone. Within the sample, other DNA sequences also encode this same CDR3. The chain is built from TRBV27 and TRBJ2-7; 12 bases map to TRBD2. CDR1 MNHEY and CDR2 SMNVEV come from the germline V gene (reference sequence). The CDR3 consists of 15 residues. J was trimmed by 6 bases and V by 5 bases; bases with no gene match: 8. This CDR3 reads CASSPGTSGRGEQYF. DNA of the CDR3: TGTGCCAGCAGTCCCGGGACTAGCGGGCGTGGCGAGCAGTACTTC.

The chain recombines TRBV27 with TRBJ1-1; weak D call: TRBD1 (6 bases). Trimming took off 6 bases at V and 2 bases at J, with 16 bases between the two ends. The germline V gene has CDR1 MNHEY and CDR2 SMNVEV (reference sequence). This CDR3 comprises 15 residues. For the CDR3, the DNA is TGTGCCAGCAGAATTACAGGGATCTTAAACACTGAAGCTTTCTTT. Translation: CASRITGILNTEAFF.

V gene TRBV25-1 combines with J gene TRBJ1-1; D is undetermined. Germline V gives CDR1 MGHDK, CDR2 SYGVNS. There are 14 residues in the CDR3. The ends were cut back, 7 bases at V and 3 bases at J, with 15 bases in the middle. Written as DNA, the CDR3 is TGTGCCAGCAAGTCCTACTTGGAGGACACTGAAGCTTTCTTT. Its translation is CASKSYLEDTEAFF. The full variable domain, with the rest looked up from reference TRBV25-1 and TRBJ1-1, is EADIYQTPRYLVIGTGKKITLECSQTMGHDKMYWYQQDPGMELHLIHYSYGVNSTEKGDLSSESTVSRIRTEHFPLTLESARPSHTSQYLCASKSYLEDTEAFFGQGTRLTVV.

The gene calls are TRBV2 and TRBJ2-2; the D is unclear. The V gene's germline CDR1 is SNHLY and CDR2 FYNNEI. The V and J ends lost 3 bases and 7 bases respectively, with 6 bases between them. The CDR3 has 12 residues. CDR3 in amino acids: CASSDFVGELFF. The CDR3 region has the DNA TGTGCCAGCAGTGATTTTGTCGGGGAGCTGTTTTTT.

Concerning this clone: Other nucleotide sequences in the sample specify the same CDR3. V is TRBV28 and J is TRBJ2-7, with D hard to call. This CDR3 comprises 11 residues. Germline CDR1 and CDR2: MDHEN and SYDVKM. V dropped 6 bases and J dropped 2 bases, with 5 bases sitting between them. In DNA form, the CDR3 reads TGTGCCAGCAGCAGAGCCTACGAGCAGTACTTC. Encoded protein: CASSRAYEQYF.